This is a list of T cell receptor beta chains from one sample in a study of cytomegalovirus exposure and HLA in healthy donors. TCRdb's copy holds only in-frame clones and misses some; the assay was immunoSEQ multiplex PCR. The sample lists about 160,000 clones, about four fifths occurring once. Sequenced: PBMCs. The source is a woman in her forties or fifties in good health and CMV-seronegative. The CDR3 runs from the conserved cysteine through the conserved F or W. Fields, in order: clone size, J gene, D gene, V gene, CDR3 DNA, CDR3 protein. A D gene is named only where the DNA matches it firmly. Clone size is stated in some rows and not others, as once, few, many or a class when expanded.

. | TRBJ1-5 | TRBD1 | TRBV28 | TGTGCCAGCAGCTACAGGGGTACCCAGCCCCAGCATTTT | CASSYRGTQPQHF
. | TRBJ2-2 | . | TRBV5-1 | TGCGCCAGCAGCTTTAGCGGGAACACCGGGGAGCTGTTTTTT | CASSFSGNTGELFF
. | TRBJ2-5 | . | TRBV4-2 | TGTGCCAGCAGCCAAGATCCCCGACCCCGGGAAGAGACCCAGTACTTC | CASSQDPRPREETQYF
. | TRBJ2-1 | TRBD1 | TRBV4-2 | TGTGCCAGCAGCCTGGACAGGGACTCCTACAATGAGCAGTTCTTC | CASSLDRDSYNEQFF
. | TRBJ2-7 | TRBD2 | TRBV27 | TGTGCCAGCAGTTTATTTCGGACTAGCGGCCGGGGGGAGCAGTACTTC | CASSLFRTSGRGEQYF
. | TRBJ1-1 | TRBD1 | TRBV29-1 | TGCAGCGTTGCCGGGGTGGCAGGGGGCGACTTGAACACTGAAGCTTTCTTT | CSVAGVAGGDLNTEAFF
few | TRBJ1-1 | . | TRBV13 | TGTGCCAGCAGCTCCCTACGCACTGAAGCTTTCTTT | CASSSLRTEAFF
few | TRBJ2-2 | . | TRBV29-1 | TGCAGCGCCCAAGGGCAGGGTTCGAACACCGGGGAGCTGTTTTTT | CSAQGQGSNTGELFF
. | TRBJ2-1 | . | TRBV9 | TGTGCCAGCGGGTTAGGGGGAGGGGGTGGGAATGAGCAGTTCTTC | CASGLGGGGGNEQFF
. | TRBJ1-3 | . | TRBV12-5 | TGTGCTAGTGGTTTGGGGCCATCTGGAAACACCATATATTTT | CASGLGPSGNTIYF